Following are 20 T cell receptor beta chains from one sample sequenced in a study of T cell responses to AZD1222 COVID-19 vaccine. Repertoires were generated with immunoSEQ multiplex PCR, while TCRdb's copy carries only in-frame clones and drops some. Counted here are approximately 75,000 clones, more than 75% occurring once; the ten biggest clones make up roughly a sixth. The sample consisted of peripheral blood, taken 28 days after the second AZD1222 dose. These receptor sequences come from an adult who received the AZD1222 COVID-19 vaccine.

CDR3 loop: CATSRDSAGREEQYF. The CDR3 DNA sequence: TGTGCCACCAGCAGAGATTCCGCAGGGAGGGAAGAGCAGTACTTC. The chain employs TRBV15 and TRBJ2-7, with 7 bases aligning to TRBD2. Trimming took 0 bases from V and 7 from J; bases not matched to a gene: 9. Germline V gives CDR1 LNHNV, CDR2 YYDKDF (reference sequence). This CDR3 region has 15 residues.

The chain uses TRBV28 and TRBJ1-1, with TRBD1 as a possible D gene (6 bases). The CDR3 is 15 residues long. The V and J ends lost 6 bases and 0 bases respectively, with 14 bases between them. Germline CDR1 is MDHEN and CDR2 is SYDVKM. CDR3 coding DNA: TGTGCCAGCAGGGGGGCGGGCTTCTTGAACACTGAAGCTTTCTTT. This encodes CASRGAGFLNTEAFF. Looking up the rest from reference TRBV28 and TRBJ1-1 gives the full variable domain: DVKVTQSSRYLVKRTGEKVFLECVQDMDHENMFWYRQDPGLGLRLIYFSYDVKMKEKGDIPEGYSVSREKKERFSLILESASTNQTSMYLCASRGAGFLNTEAFFGQGTRLTVV.

The chain is built from TRBV7-9 and TRBJ2-3; 7 nucleotides agree with TRBD1. Unmatched junction bases numbered 14, after V lost 5 bases and J lost 0 bases. The germline gives CDR1 SEHNR, CDR2 FQNEAQ (reference sequence). The CDR3 extends over 18 amino acids. The CDR3 bases are TGTGCCAGCAGCAAACCGGGACAGCTAATCTCTAGCACAGATACGCAGTATTTT. This sequence encodes CASSKPGQLISSTDTQYF.

The chain couples TRBV6-5 to TRBJ1-1, with a weak D call TRBD1 (5 bases). Germline V lookup: CDR1 MNHEY, CDR2 SVGAGI. V lost 7 bases and J 1 base, leaving 10 bases between the germline ends. The CDR3 runs to 13 residues. The CDR3 nucleotides read TGTGCCAGCACTTATCAGGGGAACACTGAAGCTTTCTTT. It is translated as CASTYQGNTEAFF.

The chain uses TRBV7-8 and TRBJ2-2, with 8 bases aligning to TRBD1. J lost 7 bases, V lost 3 bases, and 10 bases had no gene match. This CDR3 is built from 16 residues. Germline CDR1 reads SGHVS; CDR2 reads FQNEAQ. The CDR3 bases are TGTGCCAGCAGCTTTAACAACAGGGGGTTGGGCGGGGAGCTGTTTTTT. Protein: CASSFNNRGLGGELFF. Full variable domain (outside the CDR3, taken from reference TRBV7-8 and TRBJ2-2): GAGVSQSPRYKVAKRGQDVALRCDPISGHVSLFWYQQALGQGPEFLTYFQNEAQLDKSGLPSDRFFAERPEGSVSTLKIQRTQQEDSAVYLCASSFNNRGLGGELFFGEGSRLTVL.

The chain combines TRBV29-1 with TRBJ1-4; D might be TRBD1 (6 bases). Germline V gene data show CDR1 as SQVTM and CDR2 as ANQGSEA. V lost 4 bases to trimming and J lost 5 bases, with 14 bases between them. There are 14 residues in the CDR3. The CDR3 region has the DNA TGCAGCGTTGGTGGGGGGCTGGAGAATGAAAAACTGTTTTTT. Protein: CSVGGGLENEKLFF.

V usage is TRBV9 and J usage is TRBJ1-1; D is unclear. The length of the CDR3 is 14 residues. V shed 4 bases and J shed 1 base, with 11 bases lying between them. Germline values: CDR1 SGDLS, CDR2 YYNGEE. The CDR3 is CASSPLGGNTEAFF. DNA of the CDR3: TGTGCCAGCAGCCCCCTGGGTGGGAACACTGAAGCTTTCTTT.

This clone was seen a few times. This chain connects TRBV29-1 to TRBJ2-7; 11 bases are a match to TRBD2. Per the germline V gene, CDR1 is SQVTM and CDR2 is ANQGSEA. V lost 5 bases to trimming and J lost 2 bases; unmatched junction nucleotides: 2. The CDR3 has 13 amino acids. The CDR3 region has the DNA TGCAGCGTTTCGACTAGCGGGGCCTACGAGCAGTACTTC. This sequence encodes CSVSTSGAYEQYF.

The chain uses TRBV19 and TRBJ1-4, with a possible D match to TRBD1 (5 bases). CDR1 is LNHDA and CDR2 is SQIVND in the germline V gene (reference sequence). V shed 5 bases and J shed 5 bases, with 9 bases lying between them. The CDR3 loop spans 13 amino acids. The DNA for the CDR3 is TGTGCCAGTAGTCCGGGGACGAATGAAAAACTGTTTTTT. Translating it yields CASSPGTNEKLFF.

The chain carries TRBV19 and TRBJ1-6; D unresolved. V shed 10 bases and J shed 7 bases, with 17 bases lying between them. The CDR3 consists of 14 residues. Germline CDR1 and CDR2: LNHDA and SQIVND (reference sequence). The CDR3 DNA follows: TGTGCCACCAGTCAAGTGGTCCCGAATTCACCCCTCCACTTT. Its translation is CATSQVVPNSPLHF.

The chain employs TRBV7-2 and TRBJ2-1; 9 bases are shared with TRBD2. The germline V gene has CDR1 SGHTA and CDR2 FQGNSA. This CDR3 comprises 14 residues. The ends lost 3 bases at V and 9 bases at J; junction bases unmatched: 6. CDR3 sequence (DNA): TGTGCCAGCAGCTTCAGCGGGGGGAAGGTTGAGCAGTTCTTC. Translation: CASSFSGGKVEQFF. Looking up the rest from reference TRBV7-2 and TRBJ2-1 gives the full variable domain: GAGVSQSPSNKVTEKGKDVELRCDPISGHTALYWYRQSLGQGLEFLIYFQGNSAPDKSGLPSDRFSAERTGGSVSTLTIQRTQQEDSAVYLCASSFSGGKVEQFFGPGTRLTVL.

This clone occurred once. The chain uses TRBV18 and TRBJ1-1; D is uncertain. Germline V lookup: CDR1 KGHSH, CDR2 LQKENI. V was pared by 5 bases and J by 8 bases, with 15 bases between. The CDR3 sequence is 13 residues long. The CDR3 nucleotides read TGTGCCAGCTCATTAAATTGGGCCAGAGAAGCTTTCTTT. Translating it yields CASSLNWAREAFF.

The V call is TRBV30, the J call TRBJ1-6; no firm D call. Germline values: CDR1 GTSNPN, CDR2 SVGIG (reference sequence). This CDR3 has 12 residues. Trimming took 1 base from V and 8 from J, leaving 6 bases between them. For the CDR3, the DNA is TGTGCCTGGAGTGATACGGATTCACCCCTCCACTTT. Translated: CAWSDTDSPLHF.

About this clone itself: This same CDR3 is encoded by further DNA sequences in the sample. The chain is built from TRBV2 and TRBJ1-5; 7 bases align to TRBD1. V shed 1 base, J shed 7 bases, and the junction held 4 bases outside the gene matches. In germline, CDR1 is SNHLY, CDR2 FYNNEI. This CDR3 has 14 residues. The CDR3 DNA reads TGTGCCAGCAGTGAAGGGAGGGGGCAACAGCCCCAGCATTTT. It specifies CASSEGRGQQPQHF.

This clone was seen only a few times. V and J are TRBV4-3 and TRBJ1-1, with D unresolved. Trimming left V 0 bases short and J 8 bases short, with 16 bases between. The CDR3 runs 15 residues. Germline assignment: CDR1 LGHNA and CDR2 YSLEER. The CDR3 DNA is TGCGCCAGCAGCCAAGATCGGGGTGACCGTGGGGAAGCTTTCTTT. This translates into CASSQDRGDRGEAFF.

The chain employs TRBV5-1 and TRBJ2-7; D not certain. There are 12 residues in the CDR3. V gave up 0 bases and J gave up 9 bases, with 10 bases separating them. Germline loops: CDR1 SGHRS, CDR2 YFSETQ. The CDR3 DNA is TGCGCCAGCAGCTTGGAAGGGTTCGGGCAGTACTTC. Its translation: CASSLEGFGQYF.

The genes are TRBV5-1 and TRBJ2-7, with 7 bases that match TRBD1. The J segment lost 4 bases and the V segment lost 3 bases, leaving 10 bases of the junction unmatched. Germline CDR1 SGHRS, CDR2 YFSETQ. The CDR3 totals 15 residues. CDR3 region: CASSSSRQGLYEQYF. The CDR3 region has the DNA TGCGCCAGCAGCTCCTCTCGACAGGGTCTTTACGAGCAGTACTTC.

The rearrangement joins TRBV19 to TRBJ2-7; D is perhaps TRBD1 (5 bases). Germline loops: CDR1 LNHDA, CDR2 SQIVND (reference sequence). The CDR3 loop spans 16 amino acids. V was pared by 2 bases and J by 2 bases, with 16 bases between. The CDR3 bases are TGTGCCAGTAGTATAAATAGGGGCAGGGTCCCCTACGAGCAGTACTTC. It encodes CASSINRGRVPYEQYF.

The chain is built from TRBV10-3 and TRBJ2-3, with a possible D match to TRBD2 (7 bases). Germline V gene lookup returns CDR1 ENHRY and CDR2 SYGVKD. Trimming removed 2 bases at V and 2 bases at J, with 20 bases between. This CDR3 is 18 amino acids long. The CDR3 sequence: CAISEVSWEGGITDTQYF. The CDR3 region has the DNA TGTGCCATCAGTGAGGTCTCTTGGGAGGGGGGGATCACAGATACGCAGTATTTT.

The chain employs TRBV28 and TRBJ2-5; TRBD1 or TRBD2 may be the D gene (6 bases each). Germline values: CDR1 MDHEN, CDR2 SYDVKM. Trimming took 1 base from V and 5 from J, leaving 11 bases between them. The CDR3 spans 14 residues. In DNA form, the CDR3 reads TGTGCCAGCAGTTTATCGGGGGCTCGGGAGACCCAGTACTTC. Translating it yields CASSLSGARETQYF.